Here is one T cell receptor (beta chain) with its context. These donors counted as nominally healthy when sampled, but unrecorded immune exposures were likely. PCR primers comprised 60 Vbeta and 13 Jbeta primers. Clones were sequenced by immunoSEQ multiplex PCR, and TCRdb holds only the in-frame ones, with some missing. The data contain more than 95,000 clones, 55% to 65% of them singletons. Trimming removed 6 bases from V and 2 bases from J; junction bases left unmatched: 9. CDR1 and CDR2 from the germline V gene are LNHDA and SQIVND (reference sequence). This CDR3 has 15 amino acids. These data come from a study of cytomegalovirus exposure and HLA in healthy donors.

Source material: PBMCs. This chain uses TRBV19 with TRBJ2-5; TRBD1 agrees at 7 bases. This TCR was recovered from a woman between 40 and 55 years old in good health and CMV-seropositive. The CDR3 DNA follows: TGTGCCAGTAGCCCTTGGGCAGGGGGACAAGAGACCCAGTACTTC. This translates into CASSPWAGGQETQYF.